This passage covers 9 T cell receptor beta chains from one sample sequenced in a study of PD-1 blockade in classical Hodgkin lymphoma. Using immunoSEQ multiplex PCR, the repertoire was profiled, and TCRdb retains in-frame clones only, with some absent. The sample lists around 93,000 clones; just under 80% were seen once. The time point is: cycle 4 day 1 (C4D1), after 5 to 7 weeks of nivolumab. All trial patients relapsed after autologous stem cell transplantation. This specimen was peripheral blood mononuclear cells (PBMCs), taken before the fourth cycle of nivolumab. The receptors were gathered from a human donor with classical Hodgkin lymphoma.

CDR3 in amino acids: CASSPNPGTGGYEQYF. Written as DNA, the CDR3 is TGTGCCAGCAGCCCTAATCCCGGGACAGGGGGCTACGAGCAGTACTTC. V and J are TRBV9 and TRBJ2-7; 11 positions match TRBD1. Germline V lookup: CDR1 SGDLS, CDR2 YYNGEE. The CDR3 has 16 amino acids. The trim removed 4 bases at V and 3 bases at J, leaving 9 bases unmatched.

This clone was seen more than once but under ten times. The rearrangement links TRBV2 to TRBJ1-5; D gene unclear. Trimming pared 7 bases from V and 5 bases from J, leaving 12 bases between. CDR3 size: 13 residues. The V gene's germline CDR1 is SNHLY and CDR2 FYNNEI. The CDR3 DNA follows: TGTGCCAGCAAACTGAGTCGGGATCAGCCCCAGCATTTT. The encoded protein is CASKLSRDQPQHF.

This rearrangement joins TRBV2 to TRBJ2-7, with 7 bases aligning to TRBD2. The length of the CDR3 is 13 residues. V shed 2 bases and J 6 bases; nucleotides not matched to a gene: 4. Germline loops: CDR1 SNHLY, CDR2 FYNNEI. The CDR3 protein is CASSEIGRVEQYF. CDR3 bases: TGTGCCAGCAGTGAAATTGGGAGGGTCGAGCAGTACTTC.

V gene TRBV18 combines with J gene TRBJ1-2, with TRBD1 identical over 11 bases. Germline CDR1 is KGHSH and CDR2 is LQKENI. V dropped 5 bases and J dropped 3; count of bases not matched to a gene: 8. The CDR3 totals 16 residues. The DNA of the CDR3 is TGTGCCAGCTCAGTCGTACTGGGACAGGGGGACTATGGCTACACCTTC. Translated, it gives CASSVVLGQGDYGYTF.

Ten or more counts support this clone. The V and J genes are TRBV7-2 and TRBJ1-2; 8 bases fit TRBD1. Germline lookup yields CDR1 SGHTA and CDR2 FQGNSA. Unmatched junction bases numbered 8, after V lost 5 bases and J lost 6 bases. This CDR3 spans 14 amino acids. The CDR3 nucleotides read TGTGCCAGCAGCAAGAGGACAGGGATACATGGCTACACCTTC. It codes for CASSKRTGIHGYTF.

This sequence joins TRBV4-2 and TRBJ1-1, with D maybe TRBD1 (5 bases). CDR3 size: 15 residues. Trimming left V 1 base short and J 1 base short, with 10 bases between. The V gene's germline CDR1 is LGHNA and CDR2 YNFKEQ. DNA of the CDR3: TGTGCCAGCAGCCAAGGTCGTAGGGGGAACACTGAAGCTTTCTTT. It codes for CASSQGRRGNTEAFF.

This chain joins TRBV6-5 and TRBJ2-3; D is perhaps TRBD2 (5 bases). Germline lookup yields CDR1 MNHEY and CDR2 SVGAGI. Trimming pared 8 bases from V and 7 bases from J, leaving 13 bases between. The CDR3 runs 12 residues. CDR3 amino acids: CASRESKNTQYF. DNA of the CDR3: TGTGCCAGCCGGGAATCTAAAAATACGCAGTATTTT.

CDR3 in amino acids: CAWSGGAGAYEQYF. The DNA for the CDR3 is TGTGCCTGGAGCGGAGGGGCCGGGGCCTACGAGCAGTACTTC. The chain joins TRBV30 to TRBJ2-7; D is perhaps TRBD2 (6 bases). The V and J ends lost 3 bases and 2 bases respectively, with 14 bases between them. The CDR3 has 14 amino acids. The germline gives CDR1 GTSNPN, CDR2 SVGIG (reference sequence).

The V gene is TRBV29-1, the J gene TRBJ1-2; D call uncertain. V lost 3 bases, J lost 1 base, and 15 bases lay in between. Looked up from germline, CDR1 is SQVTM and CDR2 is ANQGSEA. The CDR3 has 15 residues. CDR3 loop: CSVESGPRFNYGYTF. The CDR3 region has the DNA TGCAGCGTTGAGAGCGGACCCAGGTTTAACTATGGCTACACCTTC.